Below, 31 T cell receptor beta chains from the same sample are listed, as sequenced in a study of cytomegalovirus exposure and HLA in healthy donors. PCR employed 60 Vbeta and 13 Jbeta primers. Profiled with immunoSEQ multiplex PCR; TCRdb holds only in-frame clones, not every one. The repertoire consists of fewer than 200,000 clones, with 80% occurring once and the leading ten covering roughly 0.65%. Material for sequencing was PBMCs. These receptors all stem from a boy aged 10-17 years in good health and CMV-seronegative.

The chain carries TRBV4-3 and TRBJ1-1; no clear D gene. CDR3 length: 14 amino acids. With 0 bases removed from V and 0 bases from J, the gap between germline ends came to 5 bases. Germline V gene lookup returns CDR1 LGHNA and CDR2 YSLEER. The CDR3 reads CASSQDGLNTEAFF. The CDR3 DNA reads as TGCGCCAGCAGCCAAGATGGCCTGAACACTGAAGCTTTCTTT.

The genes are TRBV25-1 and TRBJ1-2; D remains ambiguous. Germline-derived CDR1 and CDR2 are MGHDK and SYGVNS. Trimming shortened V by 0 bases and J by 1 base, and 3 bases separated the two germline ends. The CDR3 totals 13 residues. CDR3 nucleotide sequence: TGTGCCAGCAGTGAATACTTTAACTATGGCTACACCTTC. It translates to CASSEYFNYGYTF.

This rearrangement joins TRBV6-1 to TRBJ2-3, with D unclear. V was shortened by 0 bases and J by 4 bases, with 8 bases between the two germline ends. CDR1 MNHNS and CDR2 SASEGT come from the germline V gene. The CDR3 spans 14 residues. The chain's CDR3 is CASSEARVADTQYF. Here the CDR3 DNA reads TGTGCCAGCAGTGAAGCACGGGTGGCAGATACGCAGTATTTT.

The genes are TRBV7-9 and TRBJ2-2; TRBD1 aligns across 9 bases. Trimming took 7 bases from V and 7 from J; bases not matched to a gene: 13. Germline CDR1 reads SEHNR; CDR2 reads FQNEAQ (reference sequence). The CDR3 extends over 16 amino acids. The CDR3 here is CASTYLGTGKVGELFF. The DNA for the CDR3 is TGTGCCAGCACCTACCTCGGGACAGGGAAGGTCGGGGAGCTGTTTTTT.

The sample holds a few counts of this clone. V is TRBV19 and J is TRBJ1-1; 7 nucleotides line up with TRBD1. Trimming removed 6 bases from V and 4 bases from J; junction bases left unmatched: 8. The CDR3 totals 14 residues. Germline V gene lookup returns CDR1 LNHDA and CDR2 SQIVND (reference sequence). The CDR3, as DNA: TGTGCCAGTAGGACCGACAGGGAGGTCACTGAAGCTTTCTTT. Translation gives CASRTDREVTEAFF.

The chain couples TRBV6-1 to TRBJ1-3, with D hard to call. The germline V gene has CDR1 MNHNS and CDR2 SASEGT. V lost 6 bases, J lost 0 bases, and 12 bases lay in between. There are 15 residues in the CDR3. The DNA of the CDR3 is TGTGCCAGCAGCCCAGGAAAGTTCTCTGGAAACACCATATATTTT. Protein: CASSPGKFSGNTIYF.

V usage is TRBV6-5 and J usage is TRBJ2-1; 15 bases agree with TRBD2. The CDR3 contains 14 residues. V shed 7 bases, J shed 9 bases, and the junction held 4 bases outside the gene matches. Germline CDR1 is MNHEY and CDR2 is SVGAGI. The CDR3 region has the DNA TGTGCCAGCAACGGACTAGCGGGGGGGGGTGAGCAGTTCTTC. It specifies CASNGLAGGGEQFF.

The chain employs TRBV6-5 and TRBJ2-1, with TRBD2 matching over 7 bases. The ends lost 2 bases at V and 2 bases at J; junction bases unmatched: 0. The germline V gene has CDR1 MNHEY and CDR2 SVGAGI. This CDR3 comprises 14 residues. DNA of the CDR3: TGTGCCAGCAGTTACGGACTAGCCTACAATGAGCAGTTCTTC. This encodes CASSYGLAYNEQFF.

The chain employs TRBV5-1 and TRBJ1-1; D possibly corresponds to TRBD1 (6 bases). The germline V gene has CDR1 SGHRS and CDR2 YFSETQ. The CDR3 has 14 amino acids. V was clipped by 4 bases and J by 1 base, with 11 bases between them. DNA of the CDR3: TGCGCCAGCAGCCGGGACATGGGGAACACTGAAGCTTTCTTT. Translation gives CASSRDMGNTEAFF.

In nucleotides, the CDR3 is TGTGCCAGCAGTGAGAATGTAGCGGGAGTCTACGAGCAGTACTTC. Translated, it gives CASSENVAGVYEQYF. This chain uses TRBV2 with TRBJ2-7, with TRBD2 matching over 9 bases. The CDR3 is 15 amino acids. Germline V gene data show CDR1 as SNHLY and CDR2 as FYNNEI. V dropped 3 bases and J dropped 3; count of bases not matched to a gene: 6.

The chain uses TRBV18 and TRBJ1-1; 7 nucleotides agree with TRBD1. The CDR3 runs to 13 residues. V lost 5 bases to trimming and J lost 13 bases; unmatched junction nucleotides: 13. The V gene's germline CDR1 is KGHSH and CDR2 LQKENI. CDR3 sequence: CASSSGQAGLGFF. CDR3 in DNA: TGTGCCAGCTCATCCGGACAGGCGGGGTTGGGTTTCTTT.

The V gene is TRBV7-2, the J gene TRBJ2-7; 8 nucleotides line up with TRBD2. Germline CDR1 and CDR2: SGHTA and FQGNSA. The CDR3 is made up of 16 amino acids. Trimming cost V 3 bases and J 2 bases; bases outside gene matches: 9. CDR3 DNA sequence: TGTGCCAGCAGCTTTGTTAGCAGCGGGAGCACCTACGAGCAGTACTTC. Its translation is CASSFVSSGSTYEQYF.

This chain's CDR3 is CASSLQATTDTQYF. The CDR3 nucleotides are TGTGCCAGCAGCTTACAGGCCACCACAGATACGCAGTATTTT. The chain is built from TRBV7-3 and TRBJ2-3; the D is unclear. V lost 2 bases to trimming and J lost 2 bases, with 8 bases between them. This CDR3 contains 14 residues. Germline CDR1 reads SGHTA; CDR2 reads FQGTGA.

This clone is a singleton in its sample. One end of the junction does not line up with germline, which may come from a read error. Distinct nucleotide sequences in the sample also encode this CDR3. The genes are TRBV5-4 and TRBJ1-2; D may be TRBD1 (6 bases). The V gene's germline CDR1 is SGHNT and CDR2 YYREEE (reference sequence). The CDR3 totals 13 residues. This CDR3 is CASSLRTVYGYTF. The CDR3, as DNA: TGCGCCAGCAGCTTACGGACAGTTTATGGCTACACCTTC.

The chain carries TRBV4-1 and TRBJ1-1; 7 bases map to TRBD1. Trimming cost V 6 bases and J 0 bases; bases outside gene matches: 22. The CDR3 contains 20 residues. Germline V gives CDR1 MGHRA, CDR2 YSYEKL. The CDR3 DNA sequence: TGCGCCAGCAGTCGTCCGGGACAGTACCCCTTCGGAGCCATGAACACTGAAGCTTTCTTT. Its protein product is CASSRPGQYPFGAMNTEAFF.

V and J are TRBV4-3 and TRBJ2-1, with TRBD2 matching over 11 bases. The CDR3 length is 20 residues. Per germline, CDR1 LGHNA and CDR2 YSLEER. J gave up 0 bases and V 0 bases, and 10 bases lay outside the gene matches. The CDR3 DNA sequence: TGCGCCAGCAGCCAAGATGGACTAGCGGGTTTTTTTAGCTCCTACAATGAGCAGTTCTTC. Translated: CASSQDGLAGFFSSYNEQFF.

In the case of this clone: Other DNA sequences in this specimen translate into the identical CDR3. The DNA of the CDR3 is TGTGCCAGCAGCGTAGGGGGGGGACAGGGAGGATCCCCTGGCTACACCTTC. Its protein product is CASSVGGGQGGSPGYTF. This sequence joins TRBV9 and TRBJ1-2; the match to TRBD1 covers 9 bases. CDR3 size: 17 residues. V shed 0 bases, J shed 7 bases, and the junction held 13 bases outside the gene matches. The germline gives CDR1 SGDLS, CDR2 YYNGEE.

In this sample, this clone turned up a few times. The V gene is TRBV15, the J gene TRBJ2-7; 7 positions match TRBD1. The ends lost 1 base at V and 0 bases at J; junction bases unmatched: 6. This CDR3 has 16 residues. Germline CDR1 LNHNV, CDR2 YYDKDF (reference sequence). DNA for the CDR3: TGTGCCACCAGCAGAGCAGACAGGGCTAGCTCCTACGAGCAGTACTTC. Translation: CATSRADRASSYEQYF.

The chain carries TRBV11-3 and TRBJ2-2; tentatively, D is TRBD2 (6 bases). CDR1 SGHNT and CDR2 YENEEA come from the germline V gene. The CDR3 totals 15 residues. The V end was cut by 3 bases, the J end by 7 bases, with 15 bases between. DNA for the CDR3: TGTGCCAGCAGCTTCGGAGGGAGATTTAACGGGGAGCTGTTTTTT. Its translation: CASSFGGRFNGELFF.

This chain joins TRBV6-5 and TRBJ2-7, with D possibly being TRBD2 (5 bases). The CDR3 is 14 residues long. Per the germline V gene, CDR1 is MNHEY and CDR2 is SVGAGI. The V end lost 4 bases, the J end lost 0 bases, and 10 bases lay between the germline ends. In DNA form, the CDR3 reads TGTGCCAGCAGTTCTCTTGGGAGCTCCTACGAGCAGTACTTC. This translates into CASSSLGSSYEQYF.

The rearrangement links TRBV5-5 to TRBJ1-3; D unclear. The CDR3 totals 14 residues. Germline V lookup: CDR1 SGHKS, CDR2 YYEKEE (reference sequence). Trimming cost V 5 bases and J 0 bases, with 9 bases left between them. CDR3 protein: CASRPEISGNTIYF. In DNA form, the CDR3 reads TGTGCCAGCAGGCCCGAGATCTCTGGAAACACCATATATTTT.

The CDR3, as DNA: TGCGCCAGCAGCTATGGGACAGGAATCGATCTGTCCTCCTACAATGAGCAGTTCTTC. Translating gives CASSYGTGIDLSSYNEQFF. The genes are TRBV5-1 and TRBJ2-1, with 8 bases matching TRBD1. J gave up 0 bases and V 3 bases, and 14 bases lay outside the gene matches. This CDR3 is built from 19 residues. In germline, CDR1 is SGHRS, CDR2 YFSETQ.

This chain connects TRBV29-1 to TRBJ1-1; D possibly corresponds to TRBD1 (6 bases). This CDR3 is built from 13 residues. V lost 6 bases, J lost 2 bases, and 13 bases lay in between. The germline gives CDR1 SQVTM, CDR2 ANQGSEA. CDR3 residues: CSVGGGGNTEAFF. DNA for the CDR3: TGCAGCGTGGGGGGCGGGGGTAACACTGAAGCTTTCTTT.

The chain carries TRBV30 and TRBJ1-2, with 9 positions matching TRBD1. V shed 2 bases and J 3 bases; nucleotides not matched to a gene: 7. The germline gives CDR1 GTSNPN, CDR2 SVGIG (reference sequence). CDR3 length: 15 amino acids. Here the CDR3 reads CAWSPRGQGDYGYTF. The CDR3 bases are TGTGCCTGGAGTCCTCGGGGACAGGGCGACTATGGCTACACCTTC.

V is TRBV4-1 and J is TRBJ1-1; D uncertain. There are 14 residues in the CDR3. CDR1 and CDR2 (germline): MGHRA, YSYEKL. Trimming stripped 5 bases from V and 7 bases from J, with 17 bases between. The CDR3 DNA follows: TGCGCCAGCAGCTCCCTAGCCGGAGGAGGTGAAGCTTTCTTT. As protein: CASSSLAGGGEAFF.

The chain has TRBV30 and TRBJ2-2; 7 bases fit TRBD1. The CDR3 extends over 15 amino acids. The V segment lost 5 bases and the J segment 3 bases; nucleotides outside the gene matches: 9. Germline lookup yields CDR1 GTSNPN and CDR2 SVGIG (reference sequence). The CDR3 DNA follows: TGTGCCTGGGTTGCCGGGACAGAGGACACCGGGGAGCTGTTTTTT. It is translated as CAWVAGTEDTGELFF.

This chain uses TRBV7-9 with TRBJ2-1; 7 nucleotides agree with TRBD2. J gave up 4 bases and V 1 base, and 4 bases lay outside the gene matches. Germline V lookup: CDR1 SEHNR, CDR2 FQNEAQ (reference sequence). CDR3 length: 15 amino acids. This CDR3 is CASSLEYGGYNEQFF. CDR3 nucleotides: TGTGCCAGCAGCTTAGAGTACGGGGGGTACAATGAGCAGTTCTTC.

This chain joins TRBV30 and TRBJ1-1; the D is unclear. The germline V gene encodes CDR1 GTSNPN and CDR2 SVGIG (reference sequence). This CDR3 is built from 12 residues. Deletions cut 7 bases from V and 6 bases from J, with 15 bases between. This chain's CDR3 is CALLPRWPEAFF. The CDR3, as DNA: TGTGCCTTACTACCCCGCTGGCCTGAAGCTTTCTTT.

This clone is a singleton in its sample. The V and J genes are TRBV6-1 and TRBJ2-4, with a possible D match to TRBD1 (5 bases). Trimming shortened V by 1 base and J by 0 bases, and 7 bases separated the two germline ends. The germline gives CDR1 MNHNS, CDR2 SASEGT. CDR3 size: 15 residues. The CDR3 DNA is TGTGCCAGCAGTGAAGGACAGCTAGCCAAAAACATTCAGTACTTC. Its translation: CASSEGQLAKNIQYF.

This clone has only a few counts. The rearrangement uses TRBV5-1 and TRBJ2-7, with 12 bases that match TRBD2. CDR3 length equals 15 residues. Trimming took 4 bases from V and 7 from J; bases not matched to a gene: 9. CDR1 SGHRS and CDR2 YFSETQ come from the germline V gene. In DNA form, the CDR3 reads TGCGCCAGCAGCCCCTTGACTAGCGGGAGTGGAGAGCAGTACTTC. This gives the protein CASSPLTSGSGEQYF. The full variable domain, its missing parts supplied by reference TRBV5-1 and TRBJ2-7, is KAGVTQTPRYLIKTRGQQVTLSCSPISGHRSVSWYQQTPGQGLQFLFEYFSETQRNKGNFPGRFSGRQFSNSRSEMNVSTLELGDSALYLCASSPLTSGSGEQYFGPGTRLTVT.

The chain carries TRBV15 and TRBJ2-2, with 9 positions matching TRBD2. The CDR3 loop spans 17 amino acids. Trimming cost V 5 bases and J 1 base; bases outside gene matches: 8. The germline V gene encodes CDR1 LNHNV and CDR2 YYDKDF (reference sequence). CDR3 nucleotides: TGTGCCACCAGCCGAAAATTACTAGCGGGGAACACCGGGGAGCTGTTTTTT. Translation: CATSRKLLAGNTGELFF.